The next 20 T cell receptor beta chains were all read from a single sample in a study of blood T cell repertoires in COVID-19 (dated by TCRdb to 2020 to 2021). Library construction relied on the immunoSEQ multiplex PCR assay. What TCRdb holds here is the immuneACCESS table cut down to in-frame rearrangements. Part of the clones is not present; checked against another copy, under half of the missing clones reflect an unresolved V gene, and the others are unexplained. The sample table records about 220,000 clones; 70% to 85% of these occur just once. The ten largest clones add up to more than 9% of the sample. Sequences were obtained from peripheral blood. The origin of the receptors is a man over 45 with active or convalescent COVID-19.

This rearrangement joins TRBV3-1 (or the pseudogene TRBV3-2) to TRBJ2-5, with 7 bases fitting TRBD1. Germline lookup yields CDR1 LGHDT and CDR2 YNNKEL (reference sequence). CDR3 length: 15 amino acids. The ends lost 4 bases at V and 5 bases at J; junction bases unmatched: 10. The CDR3 here is CASSLKRQGGETQYF. DNA for the CDR3: TGTGCCAGCAGCCTCAAGAGACAGGGTGGGGAGACCCAGTACTTC.

This chain joins TRBV5-4 and TRBJ2-7; D ambiguous. Trimming left V 0 bases short and J 2 bases short, with 6 bases between. Germline-derived CDR1 and CDR2 are SGHNT and YYREEE (reference sequence). The CDR3 has 13 amino acids. The CDR3 DNA follows: TGTGCCAGCAGCTTGGACAGAACCTACGAGCAGTACGTC. Translating it yields CASSLDRTYEQYV.

The count of this clone is one. The chain carries TRBV7-2 and TRBJ1-6, with D possibly TRBD1 on 6 matching bases. CDR1 SGHTA and CDR2 FQGNSA come from the germline V gene. V was clipped by 4 bases and J by 0 bases, with 10 bases between them. CDR3 size: 16 residues. This chain's CDR3 is CASSSQGSSYNSPLHF. CDR3 nucleotides: TGTGCCAGCAGCTCCCAGGGGAGCTCCTATAATTCACCCCTCCACTTT. Complete variable domain (other parts from reference TRBV7-2 and TRBJ1-6): GAGVSQSPSNKVTEKGKDVELRCDPISGHTALYWYRQSLGQGLEFLIYFQGNSAPDKSGLPSDRFSAERTGGSVSTLTIQRTQQEDSAVYLCASSSQGSSYNSPLHFGNGTRLTVT.

This clone appeared a few times. The V call is TRBV5-4, the J call TRBJ1-3; no reliable D call. CDR1 is SGHNT and CDR2 is YYREEE in the germline V gene (reference sequence). The V gene lost 5 bases and the J gene lost 7 bases, with 16 bases spanning the gap. The CDR3 runs 14 residues. The CDR3 coding sequence is TGTGCCAGCAGTAGTGGCAGAGACGGGAACACCATATATTTT. Its translation is CASSSGRDGNTIYF. Full variable domain (missing parts from reference TRBV5-4 and TRBJ1-3): ETGVTQSPTHLIKTRGQQVTLRCSSQSGHNTVSWYQQALGQGPQFIFQYYREEENGRGNFPPRFSGLQFPNYSSELNVNALELDDSALYLCASSSGRDGNTIYFGEGSWLTVV.

V usage is TRBV6-5 and J usage is TRBJ1-3, with D unclear. The CDR3 spans 14 residues. Germline V lookup: CDR1 MNHEY, CDR2 SVGAGI. With 2 bases removed from V and 1 base from J, the gap between germline ends came to 6 bases. The CDR3 nucleotides read TGTGCCAGCAGTTACGAGGGTTCTGGAAACACCATATATTTT. This codes for CASSYEGSGNTIYF.

V usage is TRBV2 and J usage is TRBJ2-7, with D tentatively TRBD1 (5 bases). CDR1 and CDR2 from the germline V gene are SNHLY and FYNNEI. V was trimmed by 7 bases and J by 2 bases, leaving 9 bases between them. This CDR3 is built from 12 residues. The DNA for the CDR3 is TGTGCCAGCACGATGGACACCTACGAGCAGTACTTC. The encoded protein is CASTMDTYEQYF. Supplemented by reference TRBV2 and TRBJ2-7, the full variable domain reads EPEVTQTPSHQVTQMGQEVILRCVPISNHLYFYWYRQILGQKVEFLVSFYNNEISEKSEIFDDQFSVERPDGSNFTLKIRSTKLEDSAMYFCASTMDTYEQYFGPGTRLTVT.

This sequence joins TRBV7-8 and TRBJ2-7, with a weak D call TRBD2 (6 bases). Germline V gene sequence: CDR1 SGHVS, CDR2 FQNEAQ. The length of the CDR3 is 15 residues. V was pared by 5 bases and J by 0 bases, with 14 bases between. This chain's CDR3 is CASSPLAVSSYEQYF. The CDR3 DNA reads TGTGCCAGCAGCCCACTAGCTGTTAGCTCCTACGAGCAGTACTTC.

This chain connects TRBV3-1 (or the pseudogene TRBV3-2) to TRBJ1-5; the D is unclear. The CDR3 sequence is 17 residues long. CDR1 is LGHDT and CDR2 is YNNKEL in the germline V gene (reference sequence). Trimming took 4 bases from V and 2 from J, leaving 18 bases between them. CDR3 loop: CASSPYRRAGCNQPQHF. The CDR3 coding sequence is TGTGCCAGCAGCCCCTACAGAAGGGCGGGGTGCAATCAGCCCCAGCATTTT.

This chain joins TRBV4-3 and TRBJ2-1; 7 positions agree with TRBD2. The CDR3 totals 15 residues. After removal of 1 base from V and 9 bases from J, the junction contained 9 bases not matched to a gene. The germline V gene encodes CDR1 LGHNA and CDR2 YSLEER. The CDR3: CASSQGWGGISEQFF. CDR3 DNA sequence: TGCGCCAGCAGCCAAGGCTGGGGGGGTATTTCTGAGCAGTTCTTC.

V and J are TRBV3-1 (or the pseudogene TRBV3-2) and TRBJ2-7; 10 bases line up with TRBD2. Germline V gene data show CDR1 as LGHDT and CDR2 as YNNKEL (reference sequence). V was clipped by 4 bases and J by 1 base; unmatched bases: 1. The CDR3 totals 14 residues. The CDR3 bases are TGTGCCAGCAGCCTACTAGCGGGGTCCTACGAGCAGTACTTC. It specifies CASSLLAGSYEQYF.

This chain connects TRBV7-8 to TRBJ2-7; TRBD1 agrees at 9 bases. The trim removed 5 bases at V and 7 bases at J, leaving 9 bases unmatched. Germline loops: CDR1 SGHVS, CDR2 FQNEAQ. The CDR3 has 14 residues. The CDR3 spells CASSSTGGAGEQYV. As DNA, the CDR3 is TGTGCCAGCAGCAGCACAGGGGGCGCGGGTGAGCAGTACGTC.

The chain couples TRBV5-6 to TRBJ2-5; the D is unclear. Germline V lookup: CDR1 SGHDT, CDR2 YYEEEE. V shed 0 bases and J shed 5 bases, with 11 bases lying between them. This CDR3 is 14 amino acids long. This CDR3 is CASSLARSRETQYF. In DNA form, the CDR3 reads TGTGCCAGCAGCTTGGCAAGGAGTAGGGAGACCCAGTACTTC.

The chain is built from TRBV11-3 and TRBJ2-5; 10 bases match TRBD2. V shed 5 bases, J shed 0 bases, and the junction held 9 bases outside the gene matches. CDR3 size: 17 residues. Germline assignment: CDR1 SGHNT and CDR2 YENEEA. CDR3 loop: CASSPGGTSAYQETQYF. CDR3 nucleotide sequence: TGTGCCAGCAGCCCGGGGGGGACTAGCGCCTACCAAGAGACCCAGTACTTC.

This rearrangement joins TRBV6-5 to TRBJ2-2, with a possible D match to TRBD2 (6 bases). From germline, CDR1 is MNHEY and CDR2 SVGAGI. Trimming pared 0 bases from V and 1 base from J, leaving 9 bases between. The length of the CDR3 is 16 residues. The CDR3: CASSYSYSGNTGELFF. In DNA form, the CDR3 reads TGTGCCAGCAGTTACTCTTATAGCGGGAACACCGGGGAGCTGTTTTTT.

The gene calls are TRBV5-1 and TRBJ2-3, with D possibly being TRBD2 (6 bases). The ends were cut back, 4 bases at V and 3 bases at J, with 15 bases in the middle. From germline, CDR1 is SGHRS and CDR2 YFSETQ. The CDR3 consists of 15 residues. In nucleotides, the CDR3 is TGCGCCAGCAGCATATTTGGAGGGAGGACAGATACGCAGTATTTT. Its translation: CASSIFGGRTDTQYF.

This chain connects TRBV11-2 to TRBJ2-5; 7 bases map to TRBD1. Germline V lookup: CDR1 SGHAT, CDR2 FQNNGV. With 5 bases clipped from V and 7 bases from J, the junction kept 7 bases outside the gene matches. There are 13 residues in the CDR3. This CDR3 reads CASSPGTDGTQYF. CDR3 nucleotides: TGTGCCAGCAGCCCTGGGACAGATGGGACCCAGTACTTC.

The J gene is TRBJ1-6, the V gene TRBV19; 7 bases align to TRBD1. Germline V CDR1 and CDR2: LNHDA, SQIVND (reference sequence). Unmatched junction bases numbered 12, after V lost 8 bases and J lost 5 bases. This CDR3 is built from 16 residues. CDR3 DNA sequence: TGTGCCAGTTCCGACAAGGGGGCTATCCATAATTCACCCCTCCACTTT. It codes for CASSDKGAIHNSPLHF.

The chain has TRBV5-5 and TRBJ1-1; tentatively, D is TRBD1 (5 bases). Trimming stripped 4 bases from V and 3 bases from J, with 13 bases between. The CDR3 length is 14 residues. CDR1 is SGHKS and CDR2 is YYEKEE in the germline V gene (reference sequence). The DNA of the CDR3 is TGTGCCAGCAGCCCCCCAGGCAGGGACACTGAAGCTTTCTTT. Amino acid sequence: CASSPPGRDTEAFF.

The J gene is TRBJ1-2, the V gene TRBV4-1, with D perhaps matching TRBD1 (5 bases). The V end lost 4 bases, the J end lost 4 bases, and 16 bases lay between the germline ends. Germline values: CDR1 MGHRA, CDR2 YSYEKL. This CDR3 is built from 15 residues. CDR3 sequence reads: CASSPNLQGGYGYTF. Here the CDR3 DNA reads TGCGCCAGCAGCCCGAACCTCCAGGGAGGCTATGGCTACACCTTC.

The V and J genes are TRBV5-1 and TRBJ1-1; 7 bases fit TRBD1. Germline lookup yields CDR1 SGHRS and CDR2 YFSETQ. V trimming: 4 bases; J trimming: 1 base; junction bases outside the gene matches: 4. The CDR3 has 14 residues. The DNA for the CDR3 is TGCGCCAGCAGCCCGGACAGGCCGAACACTGAAGCTTTCTTT. Amino acid sequence: CASSPDRPNTEAFF.